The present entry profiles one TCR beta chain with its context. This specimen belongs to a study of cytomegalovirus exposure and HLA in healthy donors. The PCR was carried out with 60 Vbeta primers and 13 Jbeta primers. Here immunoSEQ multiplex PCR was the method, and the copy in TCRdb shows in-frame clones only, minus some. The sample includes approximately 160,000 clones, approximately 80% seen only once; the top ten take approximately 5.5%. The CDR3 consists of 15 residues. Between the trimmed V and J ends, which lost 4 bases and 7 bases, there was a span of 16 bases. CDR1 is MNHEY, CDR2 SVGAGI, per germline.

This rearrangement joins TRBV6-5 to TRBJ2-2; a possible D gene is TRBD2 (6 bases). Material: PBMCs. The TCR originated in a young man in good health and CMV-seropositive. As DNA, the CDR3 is TGTGCCAGCAGTTCCCCAGGTGGGAGGAGCGGGGAGCTGTTTTTT. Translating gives CASSSPGGRSGELFF.